The present entry profiles one T cell receptor beta chain with its context. The germline V and J ends were trimmed by 9 bases and 1 base, with 21 bases remaining between them. The germline gives CDR1 SGHAT, CDR2 FQDESV (reference sequence). The CDR3 runs 16 residues. This entry comes from a study of blood T cell repertoires in COVID-19. For the study at large: Sample material is recorded as cDNA or gDNA derived from T cells, B-cell-depleted T cells, or PBMCs.

In the study's own analysis: Reference gene primer amplification in the assay estimated nucleated cell counts. Clones were read by immunoSEQ multiplex PCR, and TCRdb kept only the in-frame ones, dropping some. The DNA gave D and trimming, while V, J and clone size come from that table. The repertoire holds about 200,000 clones, with approximately 78% as singletons. This TCR derives from a woman over 75 with acute or convalescent COVID-19. The chain employs TRBV11-1 and TRBJ1-1; no reliable D call. Sequenced sample: peripheral blood. In DNA, the CDR3 is TGTGCCAGGATTTCCTACCCTACGACGGGGAACACTGAAGCTTTCTTT. Its translation: CARISYPTTGNTEAFF.